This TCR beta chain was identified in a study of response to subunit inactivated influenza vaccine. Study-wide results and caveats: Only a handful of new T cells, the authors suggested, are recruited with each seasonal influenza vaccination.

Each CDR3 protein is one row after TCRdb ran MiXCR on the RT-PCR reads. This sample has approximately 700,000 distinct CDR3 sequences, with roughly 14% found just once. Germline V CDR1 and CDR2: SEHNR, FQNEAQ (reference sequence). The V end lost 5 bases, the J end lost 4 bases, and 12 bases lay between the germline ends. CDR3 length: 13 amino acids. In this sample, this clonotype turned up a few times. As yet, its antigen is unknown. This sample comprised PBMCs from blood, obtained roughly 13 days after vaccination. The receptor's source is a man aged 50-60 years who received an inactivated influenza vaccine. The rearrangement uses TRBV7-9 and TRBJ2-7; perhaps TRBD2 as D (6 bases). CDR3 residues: CASSPPGAYEQYF. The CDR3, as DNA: TGTGCCAGCAGCCCGCCGGGAGCTTACGAGCAGTACTTC.